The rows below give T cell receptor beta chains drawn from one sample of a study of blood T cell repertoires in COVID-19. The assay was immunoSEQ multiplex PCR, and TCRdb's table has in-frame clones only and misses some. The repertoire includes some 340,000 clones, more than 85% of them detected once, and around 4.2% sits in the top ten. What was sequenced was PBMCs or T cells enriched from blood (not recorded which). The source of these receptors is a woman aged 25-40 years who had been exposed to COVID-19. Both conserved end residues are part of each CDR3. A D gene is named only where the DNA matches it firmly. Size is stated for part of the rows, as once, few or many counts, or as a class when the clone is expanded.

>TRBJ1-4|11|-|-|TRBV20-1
TGCAGTGGACGGCTCGGGGAAAAACTGTTTTTT
CSGRLGEKLFF
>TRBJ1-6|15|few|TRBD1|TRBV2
TGTGCCAGCAACCCGACCGGGACAGGGGGTTCACCCCTCCACTTT
CASNPTGTGGSPLHF
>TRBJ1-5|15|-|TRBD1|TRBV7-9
TGTGCCAGTCGCCCCTGGGACAGGGGAATGGGGCCCCAGCATTTT
CASRPWDRGMGPQHF
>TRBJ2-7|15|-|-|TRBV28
TGTGCCAGCAGTTTACTTTCGGGGTTTTCCTACGAGCAGTACTTC
CASSLLSGFSYEQYF
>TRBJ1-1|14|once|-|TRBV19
TGTGCCAGTACGGGATTCTCAGGGGTCACTGAAGCTTTCTTT
CASTGFSGVTEAFF
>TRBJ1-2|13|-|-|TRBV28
TGTGCCAGCAGTGTCAGGTTTCTATATGGCTACACCTTC
CASSVRFLYGYTF
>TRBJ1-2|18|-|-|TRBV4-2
TGTGCCAGCAGCCACGAAGCCGCCGGGGAAGGTGGTAACTATGGCTACACCTTC
CASSHEAAGEGGNYGYTF
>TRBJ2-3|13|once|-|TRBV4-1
TGCGCCAGCAGCCAAGTGTTCTCGGATACGCAGTATTTT
CASSQVFSDTQYF
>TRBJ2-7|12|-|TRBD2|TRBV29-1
TGCAGCGCCCTGCGGGGGACCTACGAGCAGTACTTC
CSALRGTYEQYF
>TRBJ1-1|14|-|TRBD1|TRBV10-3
TGTGCCACTTGTTTCGGACAGGGACGCACTGAAGCTTTCTTT
CATCFGQGRTEAFF
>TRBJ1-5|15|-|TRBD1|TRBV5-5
TGTGCCAGCAGCCCCACAGGGGGACCATATCAGCCCCAGCATTTT
CASSPTGGPYQPQHF
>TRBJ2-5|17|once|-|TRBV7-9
TGTGCCAGCAGCTTAGGGGTCGGCAGGGCCCTCCAAGAGACCCAGTACTTC
CASSLGVGRALQETQYF
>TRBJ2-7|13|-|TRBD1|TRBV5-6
TGTGCCAGCAGCGGACAGGGTGCCTACGAGCAGTACTTC
CASSGQGAYEQYF
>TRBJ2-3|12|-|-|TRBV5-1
TGCGCCAGCAGCTCCCAGGGGGATACGCAGTATTTT
CASSSQGDTQYF
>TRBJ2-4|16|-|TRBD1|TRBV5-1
TGCGCCAGCAGCGCCGGGACAGAGCTAGCCAAAAACATTCAGTACTTC
CASSAGTELAKNIQYF
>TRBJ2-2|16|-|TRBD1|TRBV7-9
TGTGCCAGCAGCCAGCGACAGGGATGGGACACCGGGGAGCTGTTTTTT
CASSQRQGWDTGELFF
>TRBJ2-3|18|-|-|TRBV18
TGTGCCAGCTCACCGGAGGTCGCGGCGCCCGGGAATACAGATACGCAGTATTTT
CASSPEVAAPGNTDTQYF
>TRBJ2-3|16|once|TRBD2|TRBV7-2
TGTGCCAGCAGCCTTAGAAGACTAGCGTACACAGATACGCAGTATTTT
CASSLRRLAYTDTQYF
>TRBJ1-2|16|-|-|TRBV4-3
TGCGCCAGCAGCCAAGCGGTAGGGGTAAGAAACTATGGCTACACCTTC
CASSQAVGVRNYGYTF
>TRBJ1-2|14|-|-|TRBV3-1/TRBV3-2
TGTGCCAGCTCTAAGCAAGGAGGGTATGATGGCTACACCTTC
CASSKQGGYDGYTF
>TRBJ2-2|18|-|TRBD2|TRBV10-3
TGTGCCATCAGTGGTCAATTTTGGGCGGGGGGCGAGGCCGGGGAGCTGTTTTTT
CAISGQFWAGGEAGELFF
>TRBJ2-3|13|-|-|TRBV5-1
TGCGCCAGCAGCTTCTTCAGCGCAGATACGCAGTATTTT
CASSFFSADTQYF
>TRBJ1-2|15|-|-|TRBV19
TGTGCCAGTAGTATAGTTATCAAGACTATGGAAGGCTACACCTTC
CASSIVIKTMEGYTF
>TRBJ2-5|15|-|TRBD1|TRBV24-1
TGTGCCACCAGTACAGGGACAGGGGGCCAAGAGACCCAGTACTTC
CATSTGTGGQETQYF
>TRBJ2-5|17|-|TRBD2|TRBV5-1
TGCGCCAGCAGCTTGGTAGGACTAGCGGGGGCTCGTGAGACCCAGTACTTC
CASSLVGLAGARETQYF
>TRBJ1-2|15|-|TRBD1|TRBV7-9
TGTGCCAGCAGCTCCCATATAGGAGACAGGGCTGGCTACACCTTC
CASSSHIGDRAGYTF
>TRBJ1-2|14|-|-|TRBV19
TGTGCCAGTAGGGTTTTCCAGGGTAGGCATGGCTACACCTTC
CASRVFQGRHGYTF
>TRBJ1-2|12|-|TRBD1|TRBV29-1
TGCAGCGTCGTAGACAGGGGCTATGGCTACACCTTC
CSVVDRGYGYTF
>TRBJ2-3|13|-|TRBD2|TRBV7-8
TGTGCCAGCAGCCCGAGACTAGCGGAGAAGGGGTATTTT
CASSPRLAEKGYF
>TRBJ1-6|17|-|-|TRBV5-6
TGTGCCAGCAGCTTGGGGGCAGGGGTCTTCTATAATTCACCCCTCCACTTT
CASSLGAGVFYNSPLHF
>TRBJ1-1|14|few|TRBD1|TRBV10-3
TGTGCCATCAGTGCCGGACAGGGGGGCACTGAAGCTTTCTTT
CAISAGQGGTEAFF
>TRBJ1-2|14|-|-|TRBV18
TGTGCCAGCTCACCACAGGGAGCTAACTATGGCTACACCTTC
CASSPQGANYGYTF
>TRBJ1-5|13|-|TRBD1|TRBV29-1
TGCAGCGTGGGGGGACAGGGGAATCAGCCCCAGCATTTT
CSVGGQGNQPQHF